Below are 10 T cell receptor beta chains sequenced from a single sample in a study of cytomegalovirus exposure and HLA in healthy donors. Only in-frame clones appear in the TCRdb table, and some are missing; sequencing was by immunoSEQ multiplex PCR. The table lists some 170,000 clones, 86% of them singletons, with roughly 6.6% in the top ten. The sequenced sample was PBMCs. The receptors derive from a man in his thirties or forties in good health and CMV-seropositive.

The J gene is TRBJ1-4, the V gene TRBV30, with D hard to call. This CDR3 contains 12 residues. The V end was cut by 2 bases, the J end by 6 bases, with 7 bases between. Germline CDR1 GTSNPN, CDR2 SVGIG (reference sequence). The CDR3 DNA reads as TGTGCCTGGAGTAGTCAGTATGAAAAACTGTTTTTT. Amino acids: CAWSSQYEKLFF.

There are many counts of this clone. The rearrangement joins TRBV25-1 to TRBJ2-7; 7 nucleotides agree with TRBD2. Germline assignment: CDR1 MGHDK and CDR2 SYGVNS. Losses at the gene ends were 2 bases for V and 4 bases for J; bases not matched to a gene: 8. The CDR3 contains 15 residues. The CDR3 here is CASSETGTTMYEQYF. CDR3 nucleotide sequence: TGTGCCAGCAGTGAAACCGGGACTACCATGTACGAGCAGTACTTC.

The chain employs TRBV28 and TRBJ2-7; TRBD2 agrees at 7 bases. The CDR3 is made up of 15 amino acids. Germline V gene lookup returns CDR1 MDHEN and CDR2 SYDVKM. The V gene end was trimmed by 3 bases and the J gene end by 2 bases; junction bases not matched to a gene: 7. CDR3 in amino acids: CASSFLGGGAYEQYF. In DNA form, the CDR3 reads TGTGCCAGCAGTTTCCTCGGGGGAGGGGCCTACGAGCAGTACTTC.

The genes are TRBV27 and TRBJ2-6; D is perhaps TRBD1 (6 bases). The CDR3 is made up of 18 amino acids. Germline V CDR1 and CDR2: MNHEY, SMNVEV (reference sequence). V lost 6 bases to trimming and J lost 1 base, with 19 bases between them. The CDR3 coding sequence is TGTGCCAGCAGAACTCCTACAGGGCGCGGATCTGGGGCCAACGTCCTGACTTTC. It translates to CASRTPTGRGSGANVLTF.

The chain joins TRBV11-3 to TRBJ1-4, with D perhaps matching TRBD1 (5 bases). The CDR3 loop spans 14 amino acids. Between the trimmed V and J ends, which lost 3 bases and 1 base, there was a span of 6 bases. The germline V gene has CDR1 SGHNT and CDR2 YENEEA. The CDR3 DNA sequence: TGTGCCAGCAGCTTGGGGGGAACTAATGAAAAACTGTTTTTT. It translates to CASSLGGTNEKLFF.

The rearrangement joins TRBV11-3 to TRBJ1-1, with unresolved D. Trimming removed 1 base at V and 3 bases at J, with 6 bases between. Germline V CDR1 and CDR2: SGHNT, YENEEA. This CDR3 region has 13 residues. The CDR3 region has the DNA TGTGCCAGCAGCTTAGCTGGGGACACTGAAGCTTTCTTT. Its protein is CASSLAGDTEAFF.

This chain connects TRBV27 to TRBJ2-7; 7 nucleotides agree with TRBD1. CDR1 and CDR2 from the germline V gene are MNHEY and SMNVEV (reference sequence). The CDR3 covers 13 residues. V trimming: 6 bases; J trimming: 1 base; junction bases outside the gene matches: 3. CDR3 nucleotides: TGTGCCAGCAGGGTGGGACAGTCCTACGAGCAGTACTTC. Amino acids: CASRVGQSYEQYF.

The chain combines TRBV7-9 with TRBJ2-5; D call uncertain. The CDR3 length is 12 residues. V lost 2 bases to trimming and J lost 5 bases, with 6 bases between them. Germline lookup yields CDR1 SEHNR and CDR2 FQNEAQ (reference sequence). The CDR3 protein is CASSLKAETQYF. The CDR3 coding sequence is TGTGCCAGCAGCTTAAAGGCGGAGACCCAGTACTTC.

The chain links TRBV6-6 to TRBJ1-1, with 9 bases identical to TRBD1. Germline V gives CDR1 MNHNY, CDR2 SVGAGI (reference sequence). The CDR3 consists of 16 residues. V lost 2 bases, J lost 1 base, and 5 bases stayed unmatched. The chain's CDR3 is CASSYPRDRENTEAFF. The CDR3 DNA follows: TGTGCCAGCAGTTACCCCCGGGACAGGGAGAACACTGAAGCTTTCTTT.

V gene TRBV7-6 combines with J gene TRBJ2-2, with a possible D match to TRBD1 (6 bases). Trimming removed 4 bases from V and 2 bases from J, with 11 bases in between. The CDR3 runs 15 residues. Germline-derived CDR1 and CDR2 are SGHVS and FNYEAQ. The CDR3 spells CASSYSTGNTGELFF. DNA for the CDR3: TGTGCCAGCAGCTACTCGACAGGAAACACCGGGGAGCTGTTTTTT. Full variable domain (rest looked up from reference TRBV7-6 and TRBJ2-2): GAGVSQSPRYKVTKRGQDVALRCDPISGHVSLYWYRQALGQGPEFLTYFNYEAQQDKSGLPNDRFSAERPEGSISTLTIQRTEQRDSAMYRCASSYSTGNTGELFFGEGSRLTVL.